Reported below is one T cell receptor (beta chain). These data originate in a study of blood T cell repertoires in COVID-19. Whole-study context: COVID-19 samples collected from the United States, Italy and Spain covered acute and convalescent phases. The cDNA or gDNA used as material had been derived from T cells, B-cell-depleted T cells, or PBMCs.

Authors' data handling: Scientists estimated how many nucleated cells there were by amplifying reference gene primers. Here immunoSEQ multiplex PCR was the method, and the copy in TCRdb shows in-frame clones only, minus some. The DNA gave D and trimming, while V, J and clone size come from that table. Among about 240,000 clones listed, 75% to 90% were seen once. Germline assignment: CDR1 MNHEY and CDR2 SVGAGI. The V segment lost 6 bases and the J segment 8 bases; nucleotides outside the gene matches: 7. CDR3 size: 15 residues. The chain links TRBV6-5 to TRBJ2-1, with TRBD2 matching 13 bases. The sequence came from a woman in her thirties or forties with acute COVID-19. The specimen sequenced was PBMCs or T cells enriched from blood (not recorded which). The DNA of the CDR3 is TGTGCCAGCAGCAGCGGGACTAGCGGGAATGATGAGCAGTTCTTC. Translated, it gives CASSSGTSGNDEQFF.